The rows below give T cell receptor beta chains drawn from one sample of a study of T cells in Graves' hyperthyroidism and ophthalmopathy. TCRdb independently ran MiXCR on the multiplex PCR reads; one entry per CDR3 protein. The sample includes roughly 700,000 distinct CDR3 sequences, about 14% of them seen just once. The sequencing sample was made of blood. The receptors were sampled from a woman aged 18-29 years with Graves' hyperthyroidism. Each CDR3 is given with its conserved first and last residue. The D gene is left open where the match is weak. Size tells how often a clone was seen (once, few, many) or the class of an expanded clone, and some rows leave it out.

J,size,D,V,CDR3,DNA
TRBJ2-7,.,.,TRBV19,CASSIRARDDEQYF,TGTGCCAGTAGTATACGGGCCAGGGACGATGAGCAGTACTTC
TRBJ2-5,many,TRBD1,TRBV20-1,CSASTDRARGTQYF,TGCAGTGCTAGTACGGACAGGGCCAGGGGGACCCAGTACTTC
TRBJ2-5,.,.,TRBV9,CASSVAGVGETQYF,TGTGCCAGCAGCGTAGCGGGAGTGGGGGAGACCCAGTACTTC
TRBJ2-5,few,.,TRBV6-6,CASSYSGTHGETQYF,TGTGCCAGCAGTTACTCGGGGACTCACGGGGAGACCCAGTACTTC
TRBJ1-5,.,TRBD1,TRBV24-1,CATSRQGNEPQHF,TGTGCCACCTCTCGACAGGGAAATGAGCCCCAGCATTTT
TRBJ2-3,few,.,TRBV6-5,CASSYRGNTDTQYF,TGTGCCAGCAGTTACCGGGGGAACACAGATACGCAGTATTTT
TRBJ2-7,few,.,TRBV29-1,CSVDTPPGYEQYF,TGCAGCGTTGATACCCCACCGGGTTACGAGCAGTACTTC
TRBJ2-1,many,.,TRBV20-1,CSARVPTSRSYNEQFF,TGCAGTGCTAGAGTTCCAACTAGCCGCTCCTACAATGAGCAGTTCTTC
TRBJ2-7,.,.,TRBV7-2,CASSSGLPLEQYF,TGTGCCAGCAGCTCGGGACTTCCCCTCGAGCAGTACTTC
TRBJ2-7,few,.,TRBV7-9,CASSLEGVSYEQYF,TGTGCCAGCAGCTTAGAGGGGGTTTCCTACGAGCAGTACTTC
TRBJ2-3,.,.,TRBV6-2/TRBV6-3,CASLAATDTQYF,TGTGCCAGCCTGGCGGCCACAGATACGCAGTATTTT
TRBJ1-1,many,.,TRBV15,CATSTYRNTEAFF,TGTGCCACCAGCACTTACAGGAACACTGAAGCTTTCTTT
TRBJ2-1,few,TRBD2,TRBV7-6,CASSLVGLAGDEQFF,TGTGCCAGCAGCTTAGTGGGATTAGCGGGAGATGAGCAGTTCTTC
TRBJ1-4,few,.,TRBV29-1,CSVGGQVGQGPEKLFF,TGCAGCGTTGGCGGACAAGTGGGGCAGGGACCCGAAAAACTGTTTTTT
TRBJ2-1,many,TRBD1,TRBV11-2,CASSVGTGVSYNEQFF,TGTGCCAGCAGCGTGGGTACAGGGGTTAGTTACAATGAGCAGTTCTTC
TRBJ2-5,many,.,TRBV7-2,CATGDRSGETQYF,TGTGCAACCGGAGACAGATCCGGAGAGACCCAGTACTTC
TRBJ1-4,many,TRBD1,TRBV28,CASRTGTETTNEKLFF,TGTGCCAGCAGAACCGGGACAGAAACAACTAATGAAAAACTGTTTTTT
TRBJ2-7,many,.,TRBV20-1,CSAHGTPPAYEQYF,TGCAGTGCGCACGGGACTCCTCCCGCCTACGAGCAGTACTTC
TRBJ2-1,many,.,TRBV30,CAWGTQEQFF,TGTGCCTGGGGGACTCAAGAGCAGTTCTTC
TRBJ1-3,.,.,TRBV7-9,CASMSGGNTIYF,TGTGCCAGCATGTCGGGCGGAAACACCATATATTTT
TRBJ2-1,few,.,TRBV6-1,CASRAPGQNYNEQFF,TGTGCCAGCAGGGCGCCAGGCCAGAACTACAATGAGCAGTTCTTC
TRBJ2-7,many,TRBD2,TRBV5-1,CASSGKTSGSSTYEQYF,TGCGCCAGCAGCGGAAAGACTAGCGGGAGTTCGACCTACGAGCAGTACTTC
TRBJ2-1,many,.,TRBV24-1,CATRIDFPMRGNLFNEQFF,TGTGCCACTCGAATCGATTTCCCAATGCGCGGGAATCTTTTTAATGAGCAGTTCTTC
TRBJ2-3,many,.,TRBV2,CASSPQKNTQYF,TGTGCCAGCAGTCCTCAAAAAAATACGCAGTATTTT
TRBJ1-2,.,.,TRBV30,CAWSPPLNYGYTF,TGTGCCTGGAGTCCACCTCTTAACTATGGCTACACCTTC
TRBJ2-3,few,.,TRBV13,CASSLWATDTRYF,TGTGCCAGCAGCTTATGGGCCACAGATACGCGGTATTTT
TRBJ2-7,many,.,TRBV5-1,CASSWGYEQYF,TGCGCCAGCAGCTGGGGCTACGAGCAGTACTTC
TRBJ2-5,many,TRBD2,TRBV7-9,CASSLGAGGETQYF,TGTGCCAGCAGCTTAGGGGCGGGAGGTGAGACCCAGTACTTC
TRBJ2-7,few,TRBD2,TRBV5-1,CASKGDERGNEQYF,TGCGCCAGTAAAGGGGACGAGCGGGGAAACGAGCAGTACTTC
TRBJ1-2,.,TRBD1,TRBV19,CASSDRAYGYTF,TGTGCCAGTAGCGACAGGGCCTATGGCTACACCTTC
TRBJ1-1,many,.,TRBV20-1,CSARGVRRGTEAFF,TGCAGTGCTAGAGGGGTCAGGAGGGGCACTGAAGCTTTCTTT
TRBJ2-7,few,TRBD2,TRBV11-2,CASSLVLAGAQLREQYF,TGTGCCAGCAGCTTAGTACTAGCGGGAGCCCAGCTTCGGGAGCAGTACTTC
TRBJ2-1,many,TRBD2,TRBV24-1,CATSDSSGSIRSSYNEQFF,TGTGCCACCAGTGATTCTAGCGGGAGCATTAGAAGTTCCTACAATGAGCAGTTCTTC
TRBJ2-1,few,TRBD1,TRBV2,CASSEGQGPPDEQFF,TGTGCCAGCAGTGAAGGACAGGGACCTCCCGATGAGCAGTTCTTC
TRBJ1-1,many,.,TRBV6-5,CASSYRLMNTEAFF,TGTGCCAGCAGTTACCGACTGATGAACACTGAAGCTTTCTTT
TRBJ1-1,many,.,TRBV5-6,CASSFPQGDTEAFF,TGTGCCAGCAGCTTCCCCCAAGGGGACACTGAAGCTTTCTTT
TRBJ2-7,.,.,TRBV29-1,CSVAGSANNEQYF,TGCAGCGTTGCCGGATCAGCTAACAATGAGCAGTACTTC
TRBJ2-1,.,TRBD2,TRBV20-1,CSASREGRSYNEQSF,TGCAGTGCTAGCCGGGAGGGCCGGTCCTACAATGAGCAGTCCTTC
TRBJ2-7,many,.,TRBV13,CASSPLTPGLSYEQYF,TGTGCCAGCAGCCCCCTTACCCCGGGTCTTTCCTACGAGCAGTACTTC
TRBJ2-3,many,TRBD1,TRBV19,CASSSGQGAGTDTQYF,TGTGCCAGTAGTAGCGGACAGGGGGCTGGCACAGATACGCAGTATTTT
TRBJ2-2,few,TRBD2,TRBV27,CASSLSGGEWAGELFF,TGTGCCAGCAGTTTATCGGGGGGGGAGTGGGCCGGGGAGCTGTTTTTT
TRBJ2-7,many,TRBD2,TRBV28,CASSFSRSSGYEQYF,TGTGCCAGCAGTTTCTCCCGGTCTAGCGGGTACGAGCAGTACTTC
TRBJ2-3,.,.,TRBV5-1,CASSPAGYTQYF,TGCGCCAGCAGCCCGGCTGGTTATACGCAGTATTTT
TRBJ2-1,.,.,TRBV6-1,CASIEEGMNEQFF,TGTGCCAGCATTGAAGAGGGGATGAATGAGCAGTTCTTC
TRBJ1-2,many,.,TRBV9,CASSAPDRSYYGYTF,TGTGCCAGCAGCGCACCAGACAGGAGCTACTATGGCTACACCTTC
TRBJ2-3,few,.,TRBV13,CASSLVDAPDTQYF,TGTGCCAGCAGCTTAGTGGACGCTCCAGATACGCAGTATTTT
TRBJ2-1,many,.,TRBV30,CAWRINEQFF,TGTGCCTGGAGAATAAATGAGCAGTTCTTC
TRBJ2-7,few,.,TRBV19,CASSPDRRTFYEQYF,TGTGCCAGTAGTCCGGACCGGAGGACTTTTTACGAGCAGTACTTC
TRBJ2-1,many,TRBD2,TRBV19,CASSTGLAGPYNEQFF,TGTGCCAGTAGTACAGGACTAGCGGGGCCATACAATGAGCAGTTCTTC
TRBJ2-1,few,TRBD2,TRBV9,CASSVDPAGAYNEQFF,TGTGCCAGCAGCGTAGATCCAGCGGGAGCCTACAATGAGCAGTTCTTC
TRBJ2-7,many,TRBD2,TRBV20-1,CSAPGEGYEQYF,TGCAGTGCCCCCGGGGAGGGATACGAGCAGTACTTC
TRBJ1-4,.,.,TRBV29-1,CSVVGHLGGNEKLFF,TGCAGCGTTGTGGGGCATTTAGGGGGTAATGAAAAACTGTTTTTT
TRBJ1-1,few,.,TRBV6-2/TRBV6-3,CASSYPPLNTEAFF,TGTGCCAGCAGTTATCCCCCACTGAACACTGAAGCTTTCTTT
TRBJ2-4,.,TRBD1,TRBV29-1,CSGKQGSKNIQYF,TGCAGCGGTAAACAGGGGAGCAAAAACATTCAGTACTTC
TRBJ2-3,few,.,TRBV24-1,CATSESGPRTDTQYF,TGTGCCACCAGTGAGTCCGGGCCTCGAACAGATACGCAGTATTTT
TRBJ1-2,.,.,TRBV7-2,CASSLGGAGGYTF,TGTGCCAGCAGCTTAGGGGGGGCTGGCGGCTACACCTTC
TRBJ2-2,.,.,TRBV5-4,CASSLQPNKNTGELFF,TGTGCCAGCAGCTTACAACCTAACAAGAACACCGGGGAGCTGTTTTTT
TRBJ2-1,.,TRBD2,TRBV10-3,CAISESGREEFF,TGTGCCATCAGTGAGTCTGGGCGGGAGGAGTTCTTC
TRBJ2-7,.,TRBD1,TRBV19,CASSTRAGDRGWEQYF,TGTGCCAGTAGTACACGGGCCGGGGACAGGGGCTGGGAGCAGTACTTC
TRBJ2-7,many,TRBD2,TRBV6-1,CASSDQRERGSYEQYF,TGTGCCAGCAGTGACCAGAGGGAGCGGGGGTCCTACGAGCAGTACTTC